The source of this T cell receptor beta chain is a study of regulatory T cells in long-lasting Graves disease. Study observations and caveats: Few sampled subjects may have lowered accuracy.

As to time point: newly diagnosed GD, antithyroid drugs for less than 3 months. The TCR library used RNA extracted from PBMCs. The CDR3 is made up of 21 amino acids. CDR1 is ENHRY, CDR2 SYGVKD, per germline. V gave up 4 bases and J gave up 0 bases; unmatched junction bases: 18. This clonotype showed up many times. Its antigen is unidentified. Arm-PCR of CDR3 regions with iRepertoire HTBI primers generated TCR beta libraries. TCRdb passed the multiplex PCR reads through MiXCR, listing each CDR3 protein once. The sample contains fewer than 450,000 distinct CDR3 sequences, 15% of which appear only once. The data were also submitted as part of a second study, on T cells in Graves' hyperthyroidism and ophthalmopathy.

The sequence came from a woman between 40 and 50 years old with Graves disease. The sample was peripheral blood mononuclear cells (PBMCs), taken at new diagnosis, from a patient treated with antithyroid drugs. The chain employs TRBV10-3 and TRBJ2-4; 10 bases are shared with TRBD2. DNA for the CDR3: TGTGCCATCAGTGGGTTGGCAGTGGCTAGCGGGAGCCCATTAGCCAAAAACATTCAGTACTTC. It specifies CAISGLAVASGSPLAKNIQYF.